These 17 T cell receptor beta chains were sequenced from one sample in a study of T-cell memory formation after mild COVID-19. MiXCR, applied by TCRdb to the 5' RACE reads, yields one record per CDR3 protein. The table includes about 400,000 distinct CDR3 sequences, 23% detected once. Sequencing used PBMCs or a T cell subset sorted from them (not recorded which). Receptors originate from an adult woman who had mild COVID-19 (a few samples of this study predate the infection). Cell type and time point are not known.

The chain uses TRBV6-5 and TRBJ2-3; 7 nucleotides agree with TRBD2. The CDR3 runs 16 residues. Germline loops: CDR1 MNHEY, CDR2 SVGAGI. With V trimmed by 5 bases and J by 5 bases, 13 bases remained unmatched. The CDR3 bases are TGTGCCAGCAGTCCCCTTTTTTCGTCGGGAGGAGATACGCAGTATTTT. Amino acids: CASSPLFSSGGDTQYF.

This clonotype showed up just a few times. The junction shows a germline mismatch at one end, possibly a read error. The chain links TRBV7-2 to TRBJ2-2; D is unclear. CDR1 is SGHTA, CDR2 FQGNSA, per germline. The CDR3 has 16 residues. DNA of the CDR3: TGTGCCAGCAGCTCCCAAGGACGGCTGAACACCTGGGAGCTGTTTTTT. Its protein is CASSSQGRLNTWELFF.

This clonotype has a count of ten or more. The CDR3 region is CSVESGGANTGELFF. The CDR3 DNA reads as TGCAGCGTTGAATCGGGGGGAGCGAACACCGGGGAGCTGTTTTTT. The chain recombines TRBV29-1 with TRBJ2-2, with 7 bases lining up with TRBD2. The CDR3 consists of 15 residues. V shed 2 bases, J shed 0 bases, and the junction held 3 bases outside the gene matches. The V gene's germline CDR1 is SQVTM and CDR2 ANQGSEA.

This clonotype was seen a few times. This chain uses TRBV7-9 with TRBJ1-5; unclear D gene. V shed 2 bases and J shed 6 bases, with 11 bases lying between them. CDR3 size: 14 residues. Germline CDR1 reads SEHNR; CDR2 reads FQNEAQ (reference sequence). The CDR3 nucleotides read TGTGCCAGCAGCTTAAGTGGTAGTCGTCAGCCCCAGCATTTT. Translated: CASSLSGSRQPQHF.

This clonotype was recorded a few times. The V call is TRBV7-6, the J call TRBJ2-3; tentative D call: TRBD2 (6 bases). There are 18 residues in the CDR3. Germline values: CDR1 SGHVS, CDR2 FNYEAQ. Between the trimmed V and J ends, which lost 6 bases and 1 base, there was a span of 23 bases. For the CDR3, the DNA is TGTGCCAGCAGACCCCCGAAGGCCTCGACGGGAGGCACAGATACGCAGTATTTT. Its protein product is CASRPPKASTGGTDTQYF.

This clonotype has only a few counts. The chain links TRBV21-1 to TRBJ2-7. TRBV21-1 corresponds to a pseudogene. The CDR3 sequence is 12 residues long. The CDR3 region is CASRSKPYEQYF. In nucleotides, the CDR3 is TGTGCCAGCAGGTCCAAGCCCTACGAGCAGTACTTC.

J is TRBJ2-5 and V is TRBV7-9, with TRBD2 as a possible D gene (6 bases). The CDR3 runs 17 residues. CDR1 and CDR2 from the germline V gene are SEHNR and FQNEAQ (reference sequence). V lost 4 bases to trimming and J lost 5 bases, with 23 bases between them. The CDR3 nucleotides read TGTGCCAGCAGCTCCGCGACCCGCGGGGAGTTAATGGAGACCCAGTACTTC. It codes for CASSSATRGELMETQYF.

This clonotype was seen more than once but under ten times. The CDR3 DNA reads TGTGCCAGCAGTACAGGGTCCGATGGCTACACCTTC. This sequence encodes CASSTGSDGYTF. The chain is built from TRBV7-9 and TRBJ1-2; TRBD1 might be the D (6 bases). Germline CDR1 SEHNR, CDR2 FQNEAQ (reference sequence). The CDR3 contains 12 residues. Trimming took off 6 bases at V and 6 bases at J, with 11 bases between the two ends.

This clonotype was observed at least ten times. The chain recombines TRBV7-9 with TRBJ2-2; D possibly corresponds to TRBD2 (5 bases). This CDR3 has 14 amino acids. V was trimmed by 6 bases and J by 3 bases, leaving 11 bases between them. Germline lookup yields CDR1 SEHNR and CDR2 FQNEAQ (reference sequence). CDR3 DNA: TGTGCCAGCAGGTTTGACGGGGACACCGGGGAGCTGTTTTTT. It codes for CASRFDGDTGELFF.

V and J are TRBV11-2 and TRBJ2-1; no definite D call. The CDR3 consists of 14 residues. Germline values: CDR1 SGHAT, CDR2 FQNNGV. V was shortened by 0 bases and J by 9 bases, with 12 bases between the two germline ends. The CDR3 sequence is CASSLEVGLGEQFF. The CDR3 DNA is TGTGCCAGCAGCTTAGAGGTGGGCCTGGGTGAGCAGTTCTTC.

The V gene is TRBV6-1, the J gene TRBJ1-5; D gene ambiguous. CDR3 length equals 18 residues. V dropped 1 base and J dropped 4 bases, with 20 bases sitting between them. The germline V gene encodes CDR1 MNHNS and CDR2 SASEGT. The CDR3 sequence: CASSEGERVAIRNQPQHF. CDR3 bases: TGTGCCAGCAGTGAAGGAGAGAGGGTCGCGATAAGAAATCAGCCCCAGCATTTT.

The V and J genes are TRBV5-1 and TRBJ1-1, with no clear D. This CDR3 contains 13 residues. The ends were cut back, 1 base at V and 7 bases at J, with 11 bases in the middle. CDR1 SGHRS and CDR2 YFSETQ come from the germline V gene. CDR3 sequence reads: CASSLPPAGEAFF. Here the CDR3 DNA reads TGCGCCAGCAGCTTGCCGCCGGCTGGTGAAGCTTTCTTT.

This chain uses TRBV15 with TRBJ1-2; 7 bases line up with TRBD1. This CDR3 has 15 residues. CDR1 and CDR2 (germline): LNHNV, YYDKDF (reference sequence). Losses at the gene ends were 4 bases for V and 6 bases for J; bases not matched to a gene: 11. CDR3 residues: CATSTSKTGWDGYTF. The CDR3 bases are TGTGCCACCAGCACCTCTAAGACAGGGTGGGATGGCTACACCTTC.

In its sample, this clonotype was seen a few times. The chain has TRBV29-1 and TRBJ2-3; 8 nucleotides match TRBD1. The germline V gene encodes CDR1 SQVTM and CDR2 ANQGSEA. The CDR3 sequence is 15 residues long. V shed 6 bases, J shed 4 bases, and the junction held 12 bases outside the gene matches. The CDR3 nucleotides read TGCAGCGTAACCGCTGGGACAGGTATGGCAGATACGCAGTATTTT. Translation: CSVTAGTGMADTQYF.

A few counts support this clonotype. J is TRBJ1-1 and V is TRBV20-1; 7 bases agree with TRBD1. This CDR3 is built from 16 residues. V shed 5 bases and J 0 bases; nucleotides not matched to a gene: 12. From germline, CDR1 is DFQATT and CDR2 SNEGSKA (reference sequence). As DNA, the CDR3 is TGCAGTGCTGGCTCACCGGGACAGACCATGAACACTGAAGCTTTCTTT. This translates into CSAGSPGQTMNTEAFF.

This chain uses TRBV24-1 with TRBJ2-3; 7 nucleotides match TRBD1. The CDR3 loop spans 18 amino acids. V lost 4 bases and J lost 4; bases outside the gene matches: 16. CDR1 is KGHDR and CDR2 is SFDVKD in the germline V gene. CDR3 sequence (DNA): TGTGCCACCAGTGACCGCAGCGGACAGGCGCCGTCCGCAGATACGCAGTATTTT. It yields the protein CATSDRSGQAPSADTQYF.

This chain connects TRBV6-2 or TRBV6-3 to TRBJ1-1; no reliable D call. With 0 bases removed from V and 1 base from J, the gap between germline ends came to 9 bases. This CDR3 has 15 residues. CDR1 and CDR2 (germline): MNHEY, SVGEGT. CDR3 in DNA: TGTGCCAGCAGTTACTCGATAAGGTCGAACACTGAAGCTTTCTTT. Encoded protein: CASSYSIRSNTEAFF.